Given below is one TCR beta chain in context. Its target is not known. This CDR3 spans 16 amino acids. Trimming took off 4 bases at V and 0 bases at J, with 12 bases between the two ends. CDR1 is ENHRY and CDR2 is SYGVKD in the germline V gene. Primers included in the PCR were 60 Vbeta and 13 Jbeta primers. TCRdb keeps only in-frame clones here, not all; method: immunoSEQ multiplex PCR. The sample includes some 220,000 clones, 77% seen only once; the top ten take 2.7%. The data are from a study of cytomegalovirus exposure and HLA in healthy donors. Study-wide results and caveats: Cytomegalovirus-associated status was assigned to around 160 TCR beta chains. A classifier reportedly called cytomegalovirus status with high sensitivity and specificity.

The receptor was derived from a woman aged 55-70 years in good health and CMV-seropositive. The sample comprised PBMCs. The chain has TRBV10-3 and TRBJ2-2, with D tentatively TRBD1 (6 bases). The DNA of the CDR3 is TGTGCCATCAGTGGGACAGAAAGTACGAACACCGGGGAGCTGTTTTTT. The encoded protein is CAISGTESTNTGELFF.